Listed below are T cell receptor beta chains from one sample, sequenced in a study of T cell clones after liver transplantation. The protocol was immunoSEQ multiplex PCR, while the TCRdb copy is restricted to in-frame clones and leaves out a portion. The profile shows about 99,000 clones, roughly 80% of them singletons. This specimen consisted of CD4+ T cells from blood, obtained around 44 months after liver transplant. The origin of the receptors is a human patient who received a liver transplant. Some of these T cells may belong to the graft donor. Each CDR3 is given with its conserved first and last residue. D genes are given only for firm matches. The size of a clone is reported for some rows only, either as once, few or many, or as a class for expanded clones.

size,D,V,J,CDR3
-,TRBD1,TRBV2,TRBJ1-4,CASSNSGTGGFQDNEKLFF
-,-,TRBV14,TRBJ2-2,CASSQDPRLGTGELFF
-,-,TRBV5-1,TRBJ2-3,CASNLSGTGTDTQYF
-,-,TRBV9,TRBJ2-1,CASSVGGSAYNEQFF
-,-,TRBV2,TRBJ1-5,CASSEVAGVSDNQPRHF
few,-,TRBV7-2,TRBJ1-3,CASSLTGGWPGNTIYF
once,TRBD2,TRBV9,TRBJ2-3,CASSVTSGGAIRGTDTQYF
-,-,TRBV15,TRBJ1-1,CATSRDGGAAQAFF
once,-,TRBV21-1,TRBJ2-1,CASSKLATVRSYNEQFF
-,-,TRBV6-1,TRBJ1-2,CASLNPTGRGYGYTF
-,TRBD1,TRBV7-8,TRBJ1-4,CASSLGQGRANEKLFF
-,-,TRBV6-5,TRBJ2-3,CASSYSGKSTDTQYF
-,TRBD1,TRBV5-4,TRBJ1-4,CASSLGGTATNEKLFF
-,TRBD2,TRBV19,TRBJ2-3,CASSILPGLASTDTQYF
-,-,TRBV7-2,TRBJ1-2,CASRNQGNLYGYTF